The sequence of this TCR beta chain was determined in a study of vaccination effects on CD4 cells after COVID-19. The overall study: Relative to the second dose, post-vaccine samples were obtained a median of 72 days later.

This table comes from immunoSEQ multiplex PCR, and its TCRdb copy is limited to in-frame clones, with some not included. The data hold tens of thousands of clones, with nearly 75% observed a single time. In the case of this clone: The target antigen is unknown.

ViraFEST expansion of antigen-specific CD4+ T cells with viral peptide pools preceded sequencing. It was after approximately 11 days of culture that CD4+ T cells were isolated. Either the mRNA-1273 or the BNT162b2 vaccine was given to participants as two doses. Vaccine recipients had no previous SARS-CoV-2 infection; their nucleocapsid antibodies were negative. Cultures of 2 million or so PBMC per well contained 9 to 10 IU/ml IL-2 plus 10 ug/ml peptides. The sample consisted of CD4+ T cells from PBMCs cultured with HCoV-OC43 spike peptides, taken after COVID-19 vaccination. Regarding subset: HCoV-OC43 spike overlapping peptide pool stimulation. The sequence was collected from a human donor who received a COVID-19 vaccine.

CDR3 sequence (DNA): TGTGCCTGGAGAAAGGGACAGGTGGTAAGGGGCACTGAAGCTTTCTTT. Residues: CAWRKGQVVRGTEAFF. The chain employs TRBV30 and TRBJ1-1; 8 nucleotides agree with TRBD1. J lost 4 bases, V lost 3 bases, and 13 bases had no gene match. CDR1 is GTSNPN and CDR2 is SVGIG in the germline V gene (reference sequence). This CDR3 is built from 16 residues.